This T cell receptor beta chain is drawn from a study of cytomegalovirus exposure and HLA in healthy donors. CDR1 and CDR2 (germline): SNHLY, FYNNEI. There are 15 residues in the CDR3. Trimming removed 6 bases at V and 5 bases at J, with 17 bases between. A multiplex PCR was run with 60 Vbeta primers and 13 Jbeta primers. The protocol was immunoSEQ multiplex PCR, while the TCRdb copy is restricted to in-frame clones and leaves out a portion. This sample carries around 120,000 clones, approximately 72% of them seen once, and the ten largest clones take around 28%. With regard to this clone: Antigen specificity is unknown.

Study-wide points: Likely technical artifact: a cluster of highly shared sequence variants. Researchers counted around 170 TCR beta chains as cytomegalovirus-associated.

Material for sequencing was PBMCs. The chain employs TRBV2 and TRBJ1-5; the D is unclear. The receptor comes from a man aged 55 to 70 in good health and CMV-seropositive. The CDR3 sequence is CASRPERAGYQPQHF. As DNA, the CDR3 is TGTGCCAGCAGACCCGAGCGGGCTGGGTATCAGCCCCAGCATTTT.